Listed here are 5 T cell receptor beta chains from one sample, sequenced in a study of cytotoxic CD8 clonotypes in ibrutinib-treated CLL. Generated by immunoSEQ multiplex PCR, the TCRdb table keeps only in-frame clones and is missing some. Counted here are about 160,000 clones, about 80% occurring once; the ten biggest clones make up 3.5% to 5.5%. Sequencing was performed on PBMCs, taken after 24 months of ibrutinib treatment. These receptors were taken from a human donor with chronic lymphocytic leukemia.

The CDR3 coding sequence is TGTGCCAGCACCCCCCTAGGGACAGGCCGAAGCGGAGTTGGCTACACCTTC. It is translated as CASTPLGTGRSGVGYTF. The chain uses TRBV2 and TRBJ1-2; 8 bases fit TRBD1. In germline, CDR1 is SNHLY, CDR2 FYNNEI. This CDR3 comprises 17 residues. The ends lost 7 bases at V and 7 bases at J; junction bases unmatched: 20.

The chain has TRBV9 and TRBJ2-2, with 12 bases identical to TRBD2. The CDR3 is 16 amino acids. J lost 2 bases, V lost 7 bases, and 6 bases had no gene match. Per the germline V gene, CDR1 is SGDLS and CDR2 is YYNGEE. CDR3 DNA sequence: TGTGCCAGCCAGCCTAGCGGGGGGGTAAACACCGGGGAGCTGTTTTTT. Its translation is CASQPSGGVNTGELFF.

The CDR3 DNA follows: TGTGCCAGCAGTTCGTTCAATGAGCAGTTCTTC. Amino acid sequence: CASSSFNEQFF. The V and J genes are TRBV6-5 and TRBJ2-1, with no clear D. The V end was cut by 4 bases, the J end by 6 bases, with 4 bases between. The V gene's germline CDR1 is MNHEY and CDR2 SVGAGI. CDR3 length equals 11 residues.

Points on this clone: A read error may produce the germline difference seen at one junction end. The V gene is TRBV7-9, the J gene TRBJ2-6, with D uncertain. CDR1 is SEHNR and CDR2 is FQNEAQ in the germline V gene (reference sequence). The CDR3 spans 12 residues. The CDR3 spells CASSLGDNVLTF. The CDR3 bases are TGTGCCAGCAGCTTAGGGGACAACGTCCTGACTTTC. Variable domain in full (rest from reference TRBV7-9 and TRBJ2-6): DTGVSQNPRHKITKRGQNVTFRCDPISEHNRLYWYRQTLGQGPEFLTYFQNEAQLEKSRLLSDRFSAERPKGSFSTLEIQRTEQGDSAMYLCASSLGDNVLTFGAGSRLTVL.

The rearrangement uses TRBV7-9 and TRBJ2-7, with a weak D call TRBD1 (6 bases). CDR3 length: 15 amino acids. Germline lookup yields CDR1 SEHNR and CDR2 FQNEAQ (reference sequence). The V end lost 2 bases, the J end lost 3 bases, and 14 bases lay between the germline ends. The CDR3 DNA reads as TGTGCCAGCAGCTTATCCCCCACAGGGAACTACGAGCAGTACTTC. This encodes CASSLSPTGNYEQYF.